This is a list of T cell receptor beta chains from one sample in a study of T-cell reconstitution after alpha-beta-depleted transplantation in children. TCRdb fed the PCR reads into MiXCR, producing one record per CDR3 protein. Of approximately 490,000 distinct CDR3 sequences in the sample, around 12% were seen once. Sequences were derived from PBMCs from the stem cell graft donor, sampled from the stem cell graft. The receptor set was obtained from a human donor who donated a stem cell graft to a child with combined immunodeficiency. CDR3s include the opening cysteine and the closing phenylalanine or tryptophan. D genes are given only for firm matches. Expanded clones are given a class, and other clones once, few, many or no size at all.

v_gene: TRBV29-1
j_gene: TRBJ2-3
d_gene: TRBD2
abundance: NA
len: 13
CDR3aa: CSVLGGYTDTQYF
CDR3nt: TGCAGCGTTTTGGGAGGGTACACAGATACGCAGTATTTT

v_gene: TRBV7-9
j_gene: TRBJ2-7
d_gene: TRBD2
abundance: few
len: 14
CDR3aa: CASSFFAGAYEQYF
CDR3nt: TGTGCCAGCAGCTTTTTTGCGGGAGCTTACGAGCAGTACTTC

v_gene: TRBV29-1
j_gene: TRBJ1-1
d_gene: NA
abundance: few
len: 13
CDR3aa: CSVSWQTNTEAFF
CDR3nt: TGCAGCGTTTCGTGGCAAACGAACACTGAAGCTTTCTTT

v_gene: TRBV4-1
j_gene: TRBJ1-1
d_gene: NA
abundance: many
len: 16
CDR3aa: CASSQLDLISNTEAFF
CDR3nt: TGCGCCAGCAGCCAACTCGACTTGATCTCGAACACTGAAGCTTTCTTT

v_gene: TRBV6-2/TRBV6-3
j_gene: TRBJ2-7
d_gene: NA
abundance: many
len: 12
CDR3aa: CASSQTGGEQYF
CDR3nt: TGTGCCAGCAGCCAGACGGGCGGAGAGCAGTACTTC

v_gene: TRBV10-3
j_gene: TRBJ1-3
d_gene: NA
abundance: NA
len: 16
CDR3aa: CAISTRQVLEGNTIYF
CDR3nt: TGTGCCATCAGTACCCGCCAGGTTCTAGAAGGAAACACCATATATTTT

v_gene: TRBV3-1
j_gene: TRBJ2-1
d_gene: NA
abundance: NA
len: 16
CDR3aa: CASSPEPQDAYNEQFF
CDR3nt: TGTGCCAGCAGCCCCGAACCTCAGGACGCCTACAATGAGCAGTTCTTC

v_gene: TRBV6-2/TRBV6-3
j_gene: TRBJ2-7
d_gene: NA
abundance: few
len: 11
CDR3aa: CASSYGREQYF
CDR3nt: TGTGCCAGCAGTTACGGGAGGGAGCAGTACTTC

v_gene: TRBV12-3/TRBV12-4
j_gene: TRBJ2-7
d_gene: NA
abundance: few
len: 14
CDR3aa: CASSLHRPPYEQYF
CDR3nt: TGTGCCAGCAGTTTACACAGGCCCCCCTACGAGCAGTACTTC

v_gene: TRBV12-3/TRBV12-4
j_gene: TRBJ2-7
d_gene: TRBD1
abundance: few
len: 17
CDR3aa: CASSLALLRDRGREQYF
CDR3nt: TGTGCCAGCAGTTTAGCGCTACTCCGGGACAGGGGGCGCGAGCAGTACTTC

v_gene: TRBV2
j_gene: TRBJ2-5
d_gene: NA
abundance: once
len: 14
CDR3aa: CASSGENRGETQYF
CDR3nt: TGTGCCAGCAGTGGGGAAAACCGAGGGGAGACCCAGTACTTC

v_gene: TRBV7-9
j_gene: TRBJ2-1
d_gene: NA
abundance: few
len: 14
CDR3aa: CASSFPWTDNEQFF
CDR3nt: TGTGCCAGCAGCTTCCCTTGGACAGACAATGAGCAGTTCTTC

v_gene: TRBV7-2
j_gene: TRBJ1-1
d_gene: TRBD1
abundance: NA
len: 16
CDR3aa: CASSLAQNRGQDEAFF
CDR3nt: TGTGCCAGCAGCTTAGCGCAAAATAGGGGGCAGGATGAAGCTTTCTTT

v_gene: TRBV6-2/TRBV6-3
j_gene: TRBJ2-7
d_gene: NA
abundance: NA
len: 15
CDR3aa: CASSLMGVRAYEQYF
CDR3nt: TGTGCCAGCAGTTTGATGGGAGTTCGAGCCTACGAGCAGTACTTC

v_gene: TRBV20-1
j_gene: TRBJ2-1
d_gene: NA
abundance: few
len: 11
CDR3aa: CSASQGWEQFF
CDR3nt: TGCAGTGCTAGTCAGGGATGGGAGCAGTTCTTC

v_gene: TRBV25-1
j_gene: TRBJ2-1
d_gene: NA
abundance: many
len: 11
CDR3aa: CASSEFGVEFF
CDR3nt: TGTGCCAGCAGTGAATTTGGAGTGGAGTTCTTC

v_gene: TRBV7-2
j_gene: TRBJ2-3
d_gene: TRBD2
abundance: NA
len: 14
CDR3aa: CAGPGGGFTDTQYF
CDR3nt: TGTGCCGGCCCGGGAGGCGGGTTCACAGATACGCAGTATTTT

v_gene: TRBV7-9
j_gene: TRBJ2-7
d_gene: TRBD2
abundance: NA
len: 16
CDR3aa: CASSLGTSGSSIEQYF
CDR3nt: TGTGCCAGCAGCTTAGGGACTAGCGGGAGCAGTATCGAGCAGTACTTC

v_gene: TRBV7-9
j_gene: TRBJ2-1
d_gene: NA
abundance: NA
len: 14
CDR3aa: CTSTLGGEGDEQFF
CDR3nt: TGTACCAGCACCCTGGGGGGTGAAGGAGATGAGCAGTTCTTC

v_gene: TRBV12-3/TRBV12-4
j_gene: TRBJ2-6
d_gene: NA
abundance: NA
len: 19
CDR3aa: CASSLRSPWNPSGANVLTF
CDR3nt: TGTGCCAGCAGTTTAAGGTCGCCTTGGAACCCCTCTGGGGCCAACGTCCTGACTTTC

v_gene: TRBV19
j_gene: TRBJ1-5
d_gene: NA
abundance: NA
len: 14
CDR3aa: CASSNQATREPQHF
CDR3nt: TGTGCCAGTTCAAACCAGGCAACCAGGGAGCCCCAGCATTTT

v_gene: TRBV29-1
j_gene: TRBJ2-5
d_gene: TRBD2
abundance: many
len: 20
CDR3aa: CSVLPTTLLAGDTRQGTQYF
CDR3nt: TGCAGCGTTCTCCCGACCACACTACTAGCGGGGGACACCCGGCAGGGGACCCAGTACTTC

v_gene: TRBV20-1
j_gene: TRBJ2-5
d_gene: TRBD2
abundance: NA
len: 14
CDR3aa: CSASSGGDQETQYF
CDR3nt: TGCAGTGCTAGTAGCGGGGGTGACCAAGAGACCCAGTACTTC

v_gene: TRBV12-3/TRBV12-4
j_gene: TRBJ2-2
d_gene: TRBD2
abundance: NA
len: 18
CDR3aa: CASSSRLAGGPDTGELFF
CDR3nt: TGTGCCAGCAGTTCTCGACTAGCGGGAGGGCCCGACACCGGGGAGCTGTTTTTT

v_gene: TRBV6-1
j_gene: TRBJ2-7
d_gene: TRBD1
abundance: many
len: 14
CDR3aa: CASSVTGVYYEQYF
CDR3nt: TGTGCCAGCAGTGTAACAGGGGTTTACTACGAGCAGTACTTC

v_gene: TRBV6-2/TRBV6-3
j_gene: TRBJ1-5
d_gene: NA
abundance: few
len: 14
CDR3aa: CASSYGRVNQPQHF
CDR3nt: TGTGCCAGCAGTTACGGCAGGGTCAATCAGCCCCAGCATTTT

v_gene: TRBV25-1
j_gene: TRBJ2-5
d_gene: NA
abundance: few
len: 14
CDR3aa: CASSEGRFRETQYF
CDR3nt: TGTGCCAGCAGTGAAGGCCGTTTCAGAGAGACCCAGTACTTC

v_gene: TRBV5-1
j_gene: TRBJ2-3
d_gene: NA
abundance: few
len: 14
CDR3aa: CASSGGIYTDTQYF
CDR3nt: TGCGCCAGCAGTGGCGGGATCTACACAGATACGCAGTATTTT

v_gene: TRBV12-3/TRBV12-4
j_gene: TRBJ2-1
d_gene: NA
abundance: few
len: 11
CDR3aa: CASSLKNEQFF
CDR3nt: TGTGCCAGCAGTCTGAAAAATGAGCAGTTCTTC

v_gene: TRBV3-1
j_gene: TRBJ2-1
d_gene: NA
abundance: NA
len: 16
CDR3aa: CASSQERGRRNNEQFF
CDR3nt: TGTGCCAGCAGCCAAGAACGGGGGAGGAGAAACAATGAGCAGTTCTTC

v_gene: TRBV20-1
j_gene: TRBJ2-1
d_gene: NA
abundance: few
len: 13
CDR3aa: CSAPVAREDEQFF
CDR3nt: TGCAGTGCCCCCGTGGCTAGAGAAGATGAGCAGTTCTTC

v_gene: TRBV4-2
j_gene: TRBJ1-2
d_gene: NA
abundance: NA
len: 15
CDR3aa: CASSQDVPEPYGYTF
CDR3nt: TGTGCCAGCAGCCAAGATGTCCCAGAACCCTATGGCTACACCTTC

v_gene: TRBV10-3
j_gene: TRBJ2-5
d_gene: NA
abundance: many
len: 13
CDR3aa: CAISAGSQETQYF
CDR3nt: TGTGCCATCAGTGCGGGAAGCCAAGAGACCCAGTACTTC

v_gene: TRBV29-1
j_gene: TRBJ2-3
d_gene: TRBD1
abundance: few
len: 13
CDR3aa: CSVDQGATDTQYF
CDR3nt: TGCAGCGTTGACCAGGGGGCCACAGATACGCAGTATTTT

v_gene: TRBV6-1
j_gene: TRBJ2-7
d_gene: NA
abundance: NA
len: 13
CDR3aa: CASKKEVTYEQYF
CDR3nt: TGTGCCAGCAAAAAGGAGGTTACCTACGAGCAGTACTTC

v_gene: TRBV12-3/TRBV12-4
j_gene: TRBJ2-7
d_gene: NA
abundance: few
len: 13
CDR3aa: CASSTGLSYEQYF
CDR3nt: TGTGCCAGCAGTACAGGACTCTCCTACGAGCAGTACTTC

v_gene: TRBV6-5
j_gene: TRBJ2-7
d_gene: TRBD2
abundance: few
len: 17
CDR3aa: CASRAGLAGESRYEQYF
CDR3nt: TGTGCCAGCAGGGCTGGACTAGCGGGGGAGAGTAGGTACGAGCAGTACTTC

v_gene: TRBV4-3
j_gene: TRBJ2-7
d_gene: TRBD1
abundance: NA
len: 14
CDR3aa: CASPVPGQKFVEYF
CDR3nt: TGCGCCAGCCCAGTCCCGGGACAGAAATTTGTTGAGTACTTC

v_gene: TRBV18
j_gene: TRBJ2-5
d_gene: NA
abundance: NA
len: 14
CDR3aa: CASSPPSDWETQYF
CDR3nt: TGTGCCAGCTCACCACCTTCAGATTGGGAGACCCAGTACTTC

v_gene: TRBV5-1
j_gene: TRBJ2-7
d_gene: NA
abundance: NA
len: 13
CDR3aa: CASSLNVQFEQYF
CDR3nt: TGCGCCAGCAGCTTGAACGTACAATTCGAGCAGTACTTC

v_gene: TRBV5-5
j_gene: TRBJ2-1
d_gene: NA
abundance: NA
len: 14
CDR3aa: CASVGSRLYNEQFF
CDR3nt: TGTGCCAGCGTGGGCTCCCGGCTTTACAATGAGCAGTTCTTC

v_gene: TRBV5-1
j_gene: TRBJ2-4
d_gene: NA
abundance: NA
len: 15
CDR3aa: CASSLGGSQGNIQYF
CDR3nt: TGCGCCAGCAGCTTGGGTGGTTCCCAGGGTAACATTCAGTACTTC

v_gene: TRBV6-5
j_gene: TRBJ1-1
d_gene: TRBD1
abundance: few
len: 15
CDR3aa: CASSYEPGGNTEAFF
CDR3nt: TGTGCCAGCAGTTACGAGCCAGGGGGGAACACTGAAGCTTTCTTT

v_gene: TRBV7-2
j_gene: TRBJ2-3
d_gene: TRBD2
abundance: few
len: 16
CDR3aa: CASSPTSGRPTDTQYF
CDR3nt: TGTGCCAGCAGTCCTACTAGCGGGAGGCCCACAGATACGCAGTATTTT

v_gene: TRBV2
j_gene: TRBJ2-2
d_gene: TRBD1
abundance: NA
len: 14
CDR3aa: CASRDDRDTGELFF
CDR3nt: TGTGCCAGCAGGGACGACAGGGATACCGGGGAGCTGTTTTTT

v_gene: TRBV7-8
j_gene: TRBJ1-3
d_gene: NA
abundance: few
len: 14
CDR3aa: CASSFRGAGNTIYF
CDR3nt: TGTGCCAGCAGCTTCCGGGGGGCAGGGAACACCATATATTTT

v_gene: TRBV27
j_gene: TRBJ2-1
d_gene: TRBD2
abundance: NA
len: 17
CDR3aa: CASSFTAWTSGTDEQFF
CDR3nt: TGTGCCAGCAGTTTTACCGCGTGGACTAGCGGGACGGATGAGCAGTTCTTC

v_gene: TRBV28
j_gene: TRBJ1-6
d_gene: TRBD1
abundance: many
len: 15
CDR3aa: CASSSATGQGSPLHF
CDR3nt: TGTGCCAGCAGTTCCGCGACAGGGCAAGGTTCACCCCTCCACTTT

v_gene: TRBV5-1
j_gene: TRBJ2-7
d_gene: NA
abundance: few
len: 14
CDR3aa: CASSLTPGGYEQYF
CDR3nt: TGCGCCAGCAGCTTGACCCCGGGCGGTTACGAGCAGTACTTC

v_gene: TRBV12-3/TRBV12-4
j_gene: TRBJ2-7
d_gene: NA
abundance: NA
len: 12
CDR3aa: CASSPFPYEQYF
CDR3nt: TGTGCCAGCAGCCCCTTTCCCTACGAGCAGTACTTC

v_gene: TRBV5-1
j_gene: TRBJ2-1
d_gene: TRBD2
abundance: few
len: 16
CDR3aa: CASSLGPREGYNEQFF
CDR3nt: TGCGCCAGCAGCTTGGGCCCGCGGGAGGGTTACAATGAGCAGTTCTTC

v_gene: TRBV7-2
j_gene: TRBJ2-1
d_gene: TRBD2
abundance: many
len: 19
CDR3aa: CASSLAWTSGRGSYNEQFF
CDR3nt: TGTGCCAGCAGCTTAGCATGGACTAGCGGGAGGGGCTCCTACAATGAGCAGTTCTTC